This entry is about one T cell receptor beta chain. What it binds is unknown. Next came a second PCR, run for roughly 6 to 11 cycles, which used a sample-barcoded 5' primer along with a J-beta primer mix. TCRdb recomputed calls from the 5' RACE reads with MiXCR, one row per CDR3 protein. The table has more than 900,000 distinct CDR3 sequences, 25% to 30% seen once. This record comes from a study of blood T cells in healthy people across ages. Study findings and constraints: The study found more naive CD4+ cells and higher diversity in long-lived than aged donors.

CDR3 size: 14 residues. Per germline, CDR1 MNHNY and CDR2 SVGAGI (reference sequence). Trimming shortened V by 6 bases and J by 11 bases, and 22 bases separated the two germline ends. Investigators took approximately 9.4 milliliters of peripheral blood from every donor. This same sample was also taken into another study, of T cells of mothers and their children.

The sample taken for sequencing was blood. The receptor was derived from a woman in her 40s in good health. V gene TRBV6-6 combines with J gene TRBJ2-5, with D perhaps matching TRBD2 (5 bases). The chain's CDR3 is CASSPLGAAGEQYF. CDR3 bases: TGTGCCAGCAGCCCCCTAGGCGCCGCCGGGGAGCAGTACTTC.